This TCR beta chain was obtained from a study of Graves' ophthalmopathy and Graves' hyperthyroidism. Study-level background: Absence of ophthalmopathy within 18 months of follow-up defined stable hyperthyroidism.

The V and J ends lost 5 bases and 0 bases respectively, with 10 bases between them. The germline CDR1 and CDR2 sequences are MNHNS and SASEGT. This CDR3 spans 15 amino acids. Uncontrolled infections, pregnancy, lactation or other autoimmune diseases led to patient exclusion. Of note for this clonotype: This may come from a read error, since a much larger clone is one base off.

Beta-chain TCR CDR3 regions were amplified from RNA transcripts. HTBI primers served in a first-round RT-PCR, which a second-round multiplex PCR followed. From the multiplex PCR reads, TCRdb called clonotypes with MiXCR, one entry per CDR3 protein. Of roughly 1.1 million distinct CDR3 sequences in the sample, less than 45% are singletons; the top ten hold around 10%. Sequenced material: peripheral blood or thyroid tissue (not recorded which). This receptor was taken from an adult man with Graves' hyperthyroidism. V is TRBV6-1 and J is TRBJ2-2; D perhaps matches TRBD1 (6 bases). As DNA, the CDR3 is TGTGCCAGCAGTCAGGACAGCCCGAACACCGGGGAGCTGTTTTTT. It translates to CASSQDSPNTGELFF.